These 4 T cell receptor beta chains were sequenced from one sample in a study of blood T cell repertoires in COVID-19. The repertoire was sequenced with immunoSEQ multiplex PCR; TCRdb's copy has only in-frame clones and lacks some. The data hold about 190,000 clones, with around 80% observed a single time. Material: peripheral blood. These receptors were obtained from a man aged 50 to 60 who had recovered from COVID-19.

This chain links TRBV4-2 with TRBJ2-7; 12 nucleotides match TRBD1. The CDR3 sequence is 15 residues long. CDR1 is LGHNA, CDR2 YNFKEQ, per germline. J was trimmed by 3 bases and V by 4 bases; bases with no gene match: 4. The DNA of the CDR3 is TGTGCCAGCAGCCCCGGGACAGGGGGCGTCTACGAGCAGTACTTC. Residues: CASSPGTGGVYEQYF.

V usage is TRBV4-1 and J usage is TRBJ2-7, with 10 bases lining up with TRBD2. CDR3 length equals 15 residues. V lost 3 bases, J lost 2 bases, and 4 bases stayed unmatched. CDR1 is MGHRA, CDR2 YSYEKL, per germline. CDR3 DNA: TGCGCCAGCAGCCAGGGACTAGCGCAGACCTACGAGCAGTACTTC. The encoded protein is CASSQGLAQTYEQYF.

V and J are TRBV29-1 and TRBJ2-3; TRBD2 might be the D (6 bases). The germline V gene has CDR1 SQVTM and CDR2 ANQGSEA. The CDR3 is 13 residues long. V was cut by 7 bases and J by 0 bases, with 11 bases left in between. The CDR3 DNA sequence: TGCAGCGACTCCGGGACTAGCACAGATACGCAGTATTTT. Translating gives CSDSGTSTDTQYF.

V usage is TRBV19 and J usage is TRBJ2-2; 8 bases line up with TRBD1. This CDR3 comprises 17 residues. The germline gives CDR1 LNHDA, CDR2 SQIVND (reference sequence). With 5 bases clipped from V and 2 bases from J, the junction kept 10 bases outside the gene matches. Here the CDR3 DNA reads TGTGCCAGTAGTGCCCCACAGGGGGTTGTAAACACCGGGGAGCTGTTTTTT. Amino acids: CASSAPQGVVNTGELFF.